Below, 21 T cell receptor beta chains from the same sample are listed, as sequenced in a study of PD-L1 blockade in urothelial cancer. Assay: immunoSEQ multiplex PCR; the TCRdb copy retains only in-frame clones and omits some. There are tens of thousands of clones in the sample; roughly nine tenths occur only once, and roughly 8.2% lies in the top ten. The sample here was PBMCs, taken around atezolizumab (anti-PD-L1) treatment. The receptors were sampled from a man aged 60 to 75 with urothelial cancer.

J is TRBJ2-3 and V is TRBV6-1; TRBD2 aligns across 11 bases. This CDR3 has 15 amino acids. Germline CDR1 MNHNS, CDR2 SASEGT. J was trimmed by 6 bases and V by 2 bases; bases with no gene match: 4. The CDR3 DNA sequence: TGTGCCAGCAGTGAAATGAGGACTAGCGGGGATACGCAGTATTTT. Translating it yields CASSEMRTSGDTQYF.

The chain employs TRBV10-2 and TRBJ2-5; 7 bases match TRBD2. V trimming: 0 bases; J trimming: 5 bases; junction bases outside the gene matches: 6. The CDR3 runs to 15 residues. Germline V gene data show CDR1 as WSHSY and CDR2 as SAAADI. CDR3 amino acids: CASSESGAGPETQYF. For the CDR3, the DNA is TGCGCCAGCAGTGAGTCGGGAGCGGGGCCGGAGACCCAGTACTTC.

The CDR3 nucleotides are TGTGCCAGCAGCCGCGACAGGGTTCTCTACGAGCAGTACTTC. Translating gives CASSRDRVLYEQYF. This rearrangement joins TRBV6-5 to TRBJ2-5, with 7 positions matching TRBD1. The J call may be faulty, since TRBJ2-7 better matches the DNA end. CDR1 MNHEY and CDR2 SVGAGI come from the germline V gene. This CDR3 is built from 14 residues.

V is TRBV7-9 and J is TRBJ2-5; D uncertain. Trimming took off 1 base at V and 2 bases at J, with 11 bases between the two ends. Looked up from germline, CDR1 is SEHNR and CDR2 is FQNEAQ (reference sequence). This CDR3 is built from 15 residues. CDR3 DNA: TGTGCCAGCAGCTTAGGTTCAGGCAGTCAAGAGACCCAGTACTTC. Translated, it gives CASSLGSGSQETQYF.

The rearrangement links TRBV7-9 to TRBJ2-5; possible D gene TRBD1, 6 bases. The CDR3 has 15 residues. Germline V lookup: CDR1 SEHNR, CDR2 FQNEAQ (reference sequence). Trimming cost V 1 base and J 3 bases, with 12 bases left between them. CDR3: CASSLGGQIKETQYF. CDR3 nucleotides: TGTGCCAGCAGCTTAGGTGGACAGATAAAAGAGACCCAGTACTTC.

The V gene is TRBV19, the J gene TRBJ1-5, with 11 bases that match TRBD1. The V gene end was trimmed by 5 bases and the J gene end by 1 base; junction bases not matched to a gene: 7. This CDR3 spans 17 amino acids. In germline, CDR1 is LNHDA, CDR2 SQIVND (reference sequence). CDR3 bases: TGTGCCAGTAGTTCGACGGACAGGGGGCTGAGCAATCAGCCCCAGCATTTT. Its protein product is CASSSTDRGLSNQPQHF.

The chain combines TRBV5-1 with TRBJ2-7; perhaps TRBD2 as D (6 bases). Germline V gene lookup returns CDR1 SGHRS and CDR2 YFSETQ. V lost 0 bases, J lost 7 bases, and 17 bases lay in between. This CDR3 is 15 amino acids long. The CDR3 region is CASSLVVTSSGEQYF. The CDR3 nucleotides are TGCGCCAGCAGCTTGGTAGTTACTAGCTCTGGAGAGCAGTACTTC.

The genes are TRBV25-1 and TRBJ2-7, with 8 bases identical to TRBD2. Germline V gene lookup returns CDR1 MGHDK and CDR2 SYGVNS. The ends lost 5 bases at V and 3 bases at J; junction bases unmatched: 6. The CDR3 runs to 14 residues. The CDR3 reads CASSLAGGRYEQYF. The CDR3 DNA reads as TGTGCCAGCAGTCTGGCGGGGGGTCGCTACGAGCAGTACTTC.

V gene TRBV5-6 combines with J gene TRBJ2-3, with TRBD2 matching 11 bases. The trim removed 3 bases at V and 5 bases at J, leaving 2 bases unmatched. CDR1 and CDR2 from the germline V gene are SGHDT and YYEEEE. CDR3 length: 14 amino acids. CDR3 loop: CASSWGTSGDTQYF. The CDR3 DNA reads TGTGCCAGCAGCTGGGGGACTAGCGGAGATACGCAGTATTTT.

The chain combines TRBV6-6 with TRBJ2-3; D ambiguous. The V gene's germline CDR1 is MNHNY and CDR2 SVGAGI (reference sequence). V was shortened by 7 bases and J by 2 bases, with 19 bases between the two germline ends. This CDR3 has 16 residues. In nucleotides, the CDR3 is TGTGCCAGCATTTTCTATCCGATCACCTCCACAGATACGCAGTATTTT. Protein product: CASIFYPITSTDTQYF.

This CDR3 reads CASSQDRLAGGETQYF. The CDR3 DNA reads as TGCGCCAGCAGCCAAGATCGTCTAGCGGGGGGAGAGACCCAGTACTTC. The chain uses TRBV4-3 and TRBJ2-5; the match to TRBD2 covers 11 bases. After removal of 0 bases from V and 4 bases from J, the junction contained 4 bases not matched to a gene. Germline-derived CDR1 and CDR2 are LGHNA and YSLEER. The CDR3 is 16 residues long.

V is TRBV9 and J is TRBJ2-3; perhaps TRBD2 as D (6 bases). Looked up from germline, CDR1 is SGDLS and CDR2 is YYNGEE. The ends were cut back, 0 bases at V and 1 base at J, with 15 bases in the middle. This CDR3 comprises 17 residues. In nucleotides, the CDR3 is TGTGCCAGCAGCGTAGGCTGGGGAGGAAGGGGCACAGATACGCAGTATTTT. Its translation: CASSVGWGGRGTDTQYF.

This chain joins TRBV19 and TRBJ1-4; TRBD1 aligns across 7 bases. The CDR3 is made up of 14 amino acids. V trimming: 5 bases; J trimming: 8 bases; junction bases outside the gene matches: 8. Germline V gene data show CDR1 as LNHDA and CDR2 as SQIVND (reference sequence). CDR3 nucleotide sequence: TGTGCCAGTAGTCTACAGGGGCGAGAAGAAAAACTGTTTTTT. It codes for CASSLQGREEKLFF. The full variable domain, its missing parts supplied by reference TRBV19 and TRBJ1-4, is DGGITQSPKYLFRKEGQNVTLSCEQNLNHDAMYWYRQDPGQGLRLIYYSQIVNDFQKGDIAEGYSVSREKKESFPLTVTSAQKNPTAFYLCASSLQGREEKLFFGSGTQLSVL.

The chain combines TRBV6-1 with TRBJ1-2, with D unresolved. V shed 0 bases and J shed 8 bases, with 10 bases lying between them. The CDR3 runs 13 residues. The V gene's germline CDR1 is MNHNS and CDR2 SASEGT. CDR3: CASSEALHWGYTF. CDR3 nucleotides: TGTGCCAGCAGTGAAGCGCTTCACTGGGGCTACACCTTC.

The chain recombines TRBV11-3 with TRBJ2-4; 10 positions match TRBD1. CDR3 length: 15 amino acids. V was clipped by 3 bases and J by 5 bases; unmatched bases: 4. Germline loops: CDR1 SGHNT, CDR2 YENEEA. The CDR3 bases are TGTGCCAGCAGCTTTTCCGGGACAGGGGAAAACATTCAGTACTTC. Its protein is CASSFSGTGENIQYF.

This chain joins TRBV7-3 and TRBJ2-6; TRBD2 is a possible D gene (5 bases). The CDR3 contains 17 residues. Deletions cut 2 bases from V and 4 bases from J, with 15 bases between. Germline V gives CDR1 SGHTA, CDR2 FQGTGA. Here the CDR3 reads CASSLPSRPGGANVLTF. The CDR3 coding sequence is TGTGCCAGCAGCTTACCCTCGAGGCCGGGGGGGGCCAACGTCCTGACTTTC.

The CDR3, as DNA: TGTGCCAGCAGTTACTCGCCAGGGACAAATTCACCCCTCCACTTT. Residues: CASSYSPGTNSPLHF. The V gene is TRBV6-5, the J gene TRBJ1-6; a weak D match, TRBD1 (6 bases). This CDR3 has 15 residues. The germline CDR1 and CDR2 sequences are MNHEY and SVGAGI. V was pared by 0 bases and J by 7 bases, with 10 bases between.

The CDR3 loop reads CASSPSSGGPYNEQFF. The CDR3 nucleotides read TGTGCCAGCTCACCGTCTAGCGGGGGGCCTTACAATGAGCAGTTCTTC. The genes are TRBV18 and TRBJ2-1; 11 nucleotides line up with TRBD2. CDR1 is KGHSH, CDR2 LQKENI, per germline. The CDR3 covers 16 residues. J gave up 4 bases and V 3 bases, and 5 bases lay outside the gene matches.

The V and J genes are TRBV2 and TRBJ2-2, with 12 bases aligning to TRBD2. The CDR3 loop spans 16 amino acids. The J segment lost 4 bases and the V segment lost 7 bases, leaving 7 bases of the junction unmatched. Germline V gives CDR1 SNHLY, CDR2 FYNNEI. Written as DNA, the CDR3 is TGTGCCAGCACTAGCGGGGGGGCCGGTGGCACCGGGGAGCTGTTTTTT. Amino acids: CASTSGGAGGTGELFF.

V gene TRBV10-1 combines with J gene TRBJ2-2; tentatively, D is TRBD2 (6 bases). V lost 4 bases, J lost 1 base, and 7 bases lay in between. The CDR3 totals 14 residues. Germline values: CDR1 WNHNN, CDR2 SYGVQD (reference sequence). CDR3 sequence: CASSGAGNTGELFF. The CDR3 nucleotides are TGCGCCAGCAGTGGAGCGGGGAACACCGGGGAGCTGTTTTTT.

The genes are TRBV7-8 and TRBJ1-2, with a possible D match to TRBD1 (5 bases). This CDR3 is built from 13 residues. CDR1 and CDR2 (germline): SGHVS, FQNEAQ. V lost 3 bases, J lost 2 bases, and 7 bases lay in between. CDR3 sequence reads: CASSFPGNYGYTF. CDR3 coding DNA: TGTGCCAGCAGCTTTCCAGGGAACTATGGCTACACCTTC. Filled out from reference TRBV7-8 and TRBJ1-2, the complete variable domain reads GAGVSQSPRYKVAKRGQDVALRCDPISGHVSLFWYQQALGQGPEFLTYFQNEAQLDKSGLPSDRFFAERPEGSVSTLKIQRTQQEDSAVYLCASSFPGNYGYTFGSGTRLTVV.